This record looks at one T cell receptor (beta chain) sequence and its context. The entry originates in a study of blood T cell repertoires in COVID-19. The data were produced by immunoSEQ multiplex PCR, yet TCRdb's version contains in-frame clones alone and is incomplete. There are some 110,000 clones in the sample; 75% to 90% occur only once, and around 8% lies in the top ten. The TCR comes from a man aged 70-80 years with acute or convalescent COVID-19. Sequenced: peripheral blood.

CDR3 in DNA: TGCGCCAGCAGCACGGACGGGAGAAACTATGGCTACACCTTC. This codes for CASSTDGRNYGYTF. This sequence joins TRBV5-1 and TRBJ1-2; no firm D call. Deletions cut 4 bases from V and 2 bases from J, with 12 bases between. The CDR3 sequence is 14 residues long. Germline V gives CDR1 SGHRS, CDR2 YFSETQ.